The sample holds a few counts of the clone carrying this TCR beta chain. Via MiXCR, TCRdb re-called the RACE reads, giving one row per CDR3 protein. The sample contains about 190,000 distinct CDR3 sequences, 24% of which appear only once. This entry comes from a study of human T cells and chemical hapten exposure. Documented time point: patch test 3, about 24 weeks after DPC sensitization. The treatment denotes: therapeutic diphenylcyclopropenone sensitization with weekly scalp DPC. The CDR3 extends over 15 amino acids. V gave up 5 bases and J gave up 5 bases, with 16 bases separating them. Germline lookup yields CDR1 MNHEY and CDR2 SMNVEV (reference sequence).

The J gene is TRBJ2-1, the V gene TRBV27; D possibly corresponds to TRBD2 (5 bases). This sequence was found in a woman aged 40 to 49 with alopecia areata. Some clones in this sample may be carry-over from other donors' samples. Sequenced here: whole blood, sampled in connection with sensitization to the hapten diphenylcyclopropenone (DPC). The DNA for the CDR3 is TGTGCCAGCAGTATTTCAGTGGAGGTGGACAATGAGCAGTTCTTC. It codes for CASSISVEVDNEQFF.